Listed below are T cell receptor beta chains from one sample, sequenced in a study of CXCR3-negative and CXCR3-positive naive CD8 T cells. From its re-call of the 5' RACE reads, TCRdb lists each CDR3 protein once, without DNA. The ten most abundant clones cover 4.8% of a sample with tens of thousands of distinct CDR3 sequences. The sequencing input was naive CXCR3+ CD8+ T cells from blood. All receptors come from a human donor in good health. Some clones in this sample may be carry-over from other donors' samples. The CDR3 runs from the conserved cysteine through the conserved F or W. The order of the fields is V gene, clone size, J gene, CDR3 protein. Size is omitted from some rows. Given values are once, few, many or a class for expanded clones.

V: TRBV12-3/TRBV12-4; size: -; J: TRBJ2-1; CDR3: CASSLGQGIYNEQFF
V: TRBV20-1; size: -; J: TRBJ2-7; CDR3: CSAREVGGQSYEQYF
V: TRBV29-1; size: -; J: TRBJ2-3; CDR3: CSVGDITDTQYF
V: TRBV7-3; size: -; J: TRBJ2-7; CDR3: CASSSGGGQASEQYF
V: TRBV6-2/TRBV6-3; size: -; J: TRBJ2-5; CDR3: CASKRTETQYF
V: TRBV20-1; size: -; J: TRBJ2-3; CDR3: CSAPGGGPGGGLRDTQYF
V: TRBV5-3; size: -; J: TRBJ1-4; CDR3: CARSLDQGLTTNEKLFF
V: TRBV7-9; size: -; J: TRBJ1-2; CDR3: CASSSGQYGSNYGYTF
V: TRBV5-1; size: -; J: TRBJ2-7; CDR3: CASSFEGDEQYF
V: TRBV29-1; size: -; J: TRBJ2-7; CDR3: CSVQGTGGSYEQYF
V: TRBV15; size: -; J: TRBJ2-2; CDR3: CATSSSRGELFF
V: TRBV10-3; size: -; J: TRBJ1-4; CDR3: CAISESGAGEKLFF
V: TRBV7-3; size: -; J: TRBJ2-5; CDR3: CASSLEIGETQYF
V: TRBV29-1; size: -; J: TRBJ2-7; CDR3: CSALGQGAYEQYF
V: TRBV15; size: medium-sized; J: TRBJ2-7; CDR3: CATSPQTGSAYEQYF
V: TRBV29-1; size: -; J: TRBJ2-6; CDR3: CSVLGYSFTSGANVLTF
V: TRBV29-1; size: -; J: TRBJ2-7; CDR3: CSVDDGAYEQYF
V: TRBV30; size: -; J: TRBJ2-7; CDR3: CATGLAGPYEQYF
V: TRBV6-5; size: -; J: TRBJ1-6; CDR3: CASSSGTENSPLHF
V: TRBV7-2; size: -; J: TRBJ2-1; CDR3: CASSSTPTVSYDEQFF
V: TRBV7-9; size: -; J: TRBJ2-1; CDR3: CASSYRDRGDHEQFF
V: TRBV3-1; size: -; J: TRBJ2-7; CDR3: CASSQDFPYEQYF
V: TRBV11-3; size: -; J: TRBJ2-1; CDR3: CASSLGGRGGNEQFF
V: TRBV6-6; size: -; J: TRBJ2-7; CDR3: CASSYYGQGSYEQYF
V: TRBV4-3; size: -; J: TRBJ2-1; CDR3: CASSQELPGADNEQFF
V: TRBV20-1; size: -; J: TRBJ2-1; CDR3: CSAPQGFTYNEQFF
V: TRBV5-1; size: -; J: TRBJ2-1; CDR3: CASSLVSGTSGRSYNEQFF
V: TRBV4-1; size: -; J: TRBJ2-3; CDR3: CASSQLAGGVTDTQYF
V: TRBV12-3/TRBV12-4; size: -; J: TRBJ1-3; CDR3: CASSSQGPFSGNTIYF
V: TRBV6-5; size: -; J: TRBJ1-2; CDR3: CASSYGGTYGYTF
V: TRBV29-1; size: -; J: TRBJ2-7; CDR3: CSGIQGHEQYF
V: TRBV4-3; size: -; J: TRBJ2-2; CDR3: CASSQDAPGGPGELFF
V: TRBV7-3; size: -; J: TRBJ2-1; CDR3: CASSSIGGGYNEQFF
V: TRBV18; size: -; J: TRBJ1-3; CDR3: CASSPADRVSGNTIYF
V: TRBV7-9; size: -; J: TRBJ2-4; CDR3: CASSRGDRVENIQYF
V: TRBV7-6; size: -; J: TRBJ1-5; CDR3: CASSLEFPRASNQPQHF
V: TRBV29-1; size: -; J: TRBJ2-5; CDR3: CSVEEDGRDVETQYF
V: TRBV3-1; size: -; J: TRBJ2-1; CDR3: CASSQAIAFLYNEQFF
V: TRBV7-3; size: -; J: TRBJ2-1; CDR3: CASSLGDGSYNEQFF
V: TRBV21-1; size: -; J: TRBJ1-4; CDR3: CASSKGTTGEKLFF
V: TRBV2; size: -; J: TRBJ2-2; CDR3: CASSHGTGELFF
V: TRBV29-1; size: -; J: TRBJ1-1; CDR3: CSVEGANTEAFF
V: TRBV29-1; size: -; J: TRBJ1-1; CDR3: CSAEGQVTEAFF
V: TRBV20-1; size: -; J: TRBJ2-1; CDR3: CSAPGLAGGRGSYNEQFF
V: TRBV6-6; size: -; J: TRBJ2-1; CDR3: CASKVGNEQFF